The 2 T cell receptor beta chains below all came from one sample that was sequenced in a study of blood T cell repertoires in COVID-19. Here immunoSEQ multiplex PCR was the method, and the copy in TCRdb shows in-frame clones only, minus some. Of about 96,000 clones in the sample, around 85% were seen once. Sequencing input: peripheral blood. These receptors were obtained from a woman in her sixties or seventies with acute or convalescent COVID-19.

The chain uses TRBV18 and TRBJ2-1; D is undetermined. V lost 4 bases to trimming and J lost 6 bases, with 7 bases between them. Germline lookup yields CDR1 KGHSH and CDR2 LQKENI. This CDR3 is 12 amino acids long. The chain's CDR3 is CASSRDGNEQFF. As DNA, the CDR3 is TGTGCCAGCTCACGAGATGGCAATGAGCAGTTCTTC.

CDR3 protein: CASSLAGRGGELFF. In DNA form, the CDR3 reads TGCGCCAGCAGCTTGGCCGGGCGGGGCGGGGAGCTGTTTTTT. The chain carries TRBV5-1 and TRBJ2-2; D might be TRBD2 (6 bases). In germline, CDR1 is SGHRS, CDR2 YFSETQ. Trimming pared 0 bases from V and 7 bases from J, leaving 10 bases between. This CDR3 region has 14 residues.